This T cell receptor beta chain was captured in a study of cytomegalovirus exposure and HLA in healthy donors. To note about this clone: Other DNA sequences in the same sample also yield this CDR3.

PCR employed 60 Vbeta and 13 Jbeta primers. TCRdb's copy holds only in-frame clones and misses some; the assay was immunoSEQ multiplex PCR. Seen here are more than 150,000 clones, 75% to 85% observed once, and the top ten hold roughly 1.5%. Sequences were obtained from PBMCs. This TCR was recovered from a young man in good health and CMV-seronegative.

CDR3 nucleotide sequence: TGTGCCTGGAGTCCGGGTCTGGGGGCGGGAGGGACCCAGTACTTC. Translation: CAWSPGLGAGGTQYF. J is TRBJ2-5 and V is TRBV30, with 8 positions matching TRBD2. With 2 bases clipped from V and 7 bases from J, the junction kept 12 bases outside the gene matches. The CDR3 loop spans 15 amino acids. CDR1 GTSNPN and CDR2 SVGIG come from the germline V gene (reference sequence).